The sequence of this TCR beta chain was determined in a study of regulatory T cells in long-lasting Graves disease. The time point is: newly diagnosed GD, antithyroid drugs for less than 3 months. RNA from PBMCs was the source of the TCR library. The CDR3 runs 13 residues. Germline-derived CDR1 and CDR2 are MNHNS and SASEGT. V gave up 6 bases and J gave up 0 bases, with 8 bases separating them. Arm-PCR of CDR3 regions with iRepertoire HTBI primers generated TCR beta libraries. Each CDR3 protein gets one entry after TCRdb re-called the multiplex PCR reads with MiXCR. The sample shows about 200,000 distinct CDR3 sequences, 15% to 20% of them seen only once. This clonotype was seen repeatedly, ten times or more.

The V call is TRBV6-1, the J call TRBJ1-1, with D possibly being TRBD1 (6 bases). The origin of this receptor is a female donor with Graves disease. The sample here was peripheral blood mononuclear cells (PBMCs), taken at new diagnosis, from a patient treated with antithyroid drugs. The CDR3 DNA is TGTGCCAGCAGGGGGGACATGAACACTGAAGCTTTCTTT. Its protein product is CASRGDMNTEAFF.